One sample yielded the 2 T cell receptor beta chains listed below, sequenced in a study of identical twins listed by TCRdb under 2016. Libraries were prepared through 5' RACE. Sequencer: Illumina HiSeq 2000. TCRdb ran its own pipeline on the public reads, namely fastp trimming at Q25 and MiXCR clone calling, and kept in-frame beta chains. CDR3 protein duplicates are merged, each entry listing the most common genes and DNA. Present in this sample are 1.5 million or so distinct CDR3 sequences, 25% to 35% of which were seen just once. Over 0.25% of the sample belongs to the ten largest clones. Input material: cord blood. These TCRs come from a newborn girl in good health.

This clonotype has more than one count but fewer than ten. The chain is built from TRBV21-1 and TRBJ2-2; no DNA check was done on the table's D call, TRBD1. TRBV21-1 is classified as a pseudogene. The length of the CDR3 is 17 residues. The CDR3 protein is CASSKGTGGANTGELFF. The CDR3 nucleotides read TGTGCCAGCAGCAAGGGAACAGGGGGCGCGAACACCGGGGAGCTGTTTTTT.

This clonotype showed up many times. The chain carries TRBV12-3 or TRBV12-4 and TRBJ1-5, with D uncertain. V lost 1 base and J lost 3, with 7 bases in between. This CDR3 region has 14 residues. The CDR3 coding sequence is TGTGCCAGCAGTTTAGGACGGTACAATCAGCCCCAGCATTTT. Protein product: CASSLGRYNQPQHF.